This is a list of T cell receptor beta chains from one sample in a study of Ad26.COV2.S vaccination and SARS-CoV-2 variants. Only in-frame clones appear in the TCRdb table, and some are missing; sequencing was by immunoSEQ multiplex PCR. The sample lists about 460,000 clones, about 89% occurring once. The source material was peripheral blood, sampled in a trial of Ad26.COV2.S vaccine versus placebo. The receptors derive from a person between 18 and 59 years old who received the Ad26.COV2.S COVID-19 vaccine or a placebo. CDR3s include the opening cysteine and the closing phenylalanine or tryptophan. The D gene is left open where the match is weak. The size field is filled for only some rows; it gives once, few, many or a size class.

v_gene	abundance	d_gene	j_gene	CDR3nt	CDR3aa
TRBV30	-	-	TRBJ2-1	TGTGCCTGGAGTCGCGAGAGCTCCTACAATGAGCAGTTCTTC	CAWSRESSYNEQFF
TRBV5-8	-	TRBD1	TRBJ1-1	TGTGCCAGCAGCTTGCAGGGGGCTCAGTACACTGAAGCTTTCTTT	CASSLQGAQYTEAFF
TRBV7-8	-	-	TRBJ1-3	TGTGCCACCATGGCTGGAAACACCATATATTTT	CATMAGNTIYF
TRBV30	-	-	TRBJ1-1	TGTGCCTGGAGTCCCGGTAGCACTGAAGCTTTCTTT	CAWSPGSTEAFF
TRBV10-3	-	TRBD2	TRBJ2-1	TGTGCCATCAGTGACATAATGACTAGCGGGGGATACAATGAGCAGTTCTTC	CAISDIMTSGGYNEQFF
TRBV6-5	-	-	TRBJ1-2	TGTGCCAGCTCACTAATTCCCGGGACTCTTAGTGGCTACACCTTC	CASSLIPGTLSGYTF
TRBV6-5	-	-	TRBJ2-3	TGTGCCAGCAACAGGGCCAGCACAGATACGCAGTATTTT	CASNRASTDTQYF
TRBV6-4	-	-	TRBJ2-3	TGTGCCAGCAGTCCCAGCGAGGGCGGGGCAACAGATACGCAGTATTTT	CASSPSEGGATDTQYF
TRBV19	-	-	TRBJ2-7	TGTGCCAGTAGTATAGGGGCAGGGGAGTACTACGAGCAGTACTTC	CASSIGAGEYYEQYF
TRBV9	-	TRBD2	TRBJ2-7	TGTGCCAGTTCGACAGGGGCAAGACTAGCGGGAGGGTTCGAGCAGTACTTC	CASSTGARLAGGFEQYF
TRBV5-1	-	TRBD2	TRBJ2-1	TGCGCCAGCAGCCGACGTAGCGGGAGGGCTTCCTACAATGAGCAGTTCTTC	CASSRRSGRASYNEQFF
TRBV7-2	-	-	TRBJ1-6	TGTGCCAGCAGCTTAGTTGGGGTAGGAAATTCACCCCTCCACTTT	CASSLVGVGNSPLHF
TRBV19	-	-	TRBJ2-6	TGTGCCAGTACGAGGGTAGTCTCTGGGGCCAACGTCCTGACTTTC	CASTRVVSGANVLTF
TRBV18	once	-	TRBJ1-2	TGTGCCAGCTCACTAGGTACGAACTATGGCTACACCTTC	CASSLGTNYGYTF
TRBV5-6	once	-	TRBJ2-1	TGTGCCAGCAGCTGGCATCCACGGGGCCCGGAGAGCTCCTACAATGAGCAGTTCTTC	CASSWHPRGPESSYNEQFF
TRBV12-5	-	-	TRBJ1-2	TGTGCTAGTGAGGGCCGGGCCCACAGAATTTATGGCTACACCTTC	CASEGRAHRIYGYTF
TRBV19	-	-	TRBJ1-5	TGTGCCAGTAGTACCGGGTCATATAGCAATCAGCCCCAGCATTTT	CASSTGSYSNQPQHF
TRBV19	-	-	TRBJ1-4	TGTGCCAGTAGTATAGCCCAGTCTGAAAAACTGTTTTTT	CASSIAQSEKLFF
TRBV3-1/TRBV3-2	-	-	TRBJ2-5	TGTGCCAGCAGCCCCCGAAGCCAGAAGACCCAGTACTTC	CASSPRSQKTQYF
TRBV18	-	TRBD1	TRBJ2-2	TGTGCCAGCTCACCGAGACAGGGGGCGAGCACCGGGGAGCTGTTTTTT	CASSPRQGASTGELFF
TRBV9	once	-	TRBJ1-4	TGTGCCAGCAGTCTTGGACCGGGACAAACAAATGAAAAACTGTTTTTT	CASSLGPGQTNEKLFF
TRBV6-5	once	TRBD1	TRBJ2-7	TGTGCCAGCAGGGACCATGGACAGGGGCAGGGCGAGCAGTACTTC	CASRDHGQGQGEQYF
TRBV7-3	-	TRBD2	TRBJ2-3	TGTGCCAGCAGCTACGTACTTGCGGGGGGGTTTGATACGCAGTATTTT	CASSYVLAGGFDTQYF
TRBV11-2	-	TRBD1	TRBJ1-4	TGTGCCAGCAGCCGCGGCACAGGGGCCTTGAATGAAAAACTGTTTTTT	CASSRGTGALNEKLFF
TRBV2	-	TRBD1	TRBJ2-2	TGTGCCACTCGGACAGGCGCGAACACCGGGGAGCTGTTTTTT	CATRTGANTGELFF
TRBV6-5	-	-	TRBJ1-1	TGTGCCAGCAGTTACTCGATGGGGACTGAAGCTTTCTTT	CASSYSMGTEAFF
TRBV10-3	-	-	TRBJ2-7	TGTGCCATCAGTCTGTTGGTTGGGGCCGGATACGAGCAGTACTTC	CAISLLVGAGYEQYF
TRBV4-1	-	-	TRBJ1-1	TGCGCCAGCAGCCAAGATGGAAGGGCCCCTAACACTGAAGCTTTCTTT	CASSQDGRAPNTEAFF
TRBV5-1	-	-	TRBJ2-3	TGCGCCAGCAGCTTGCAAGGGGGAGGATCCACAGATACGCAGTATTTT	CASSLQGGGSTDTQYF
TRBV7-8	-	TRBD2	TRBJ2-1	TGTGCCAGCAGCCGCGGGACTAGCGGGGCCAATGAGCAGTTCTTC	CASSRGTSGANEQFF
TRBV19	-	TRBD2	TRBJ2-7	TGTGCCAGTAGCCCCGTAGCGGGTGCCTACGAGCAGTACTTC	CASSPVAGAYEQYF
TRBV15	-	-	TRBJ1-4	TGTGCCACCAGCAGAGATGTAGCGGAAAAACTGTTTTTT	CATSRDVAEKLFF
TRBV2	-	-	TRBJ2-3	TGTGCCAGCAGGGTGAGCAGAGTCACAGATACGCAGTATTTT	CASRVSRVTDTQYF
TRBV28	-	-	TRBJ2-7	TGTGCCTGTGAGGAAGGGCACAGCTACGAGCAGTACTTC	CACEEGHSYEQYF
TRBV6-5	-	-	TRBJ1-1	TGTGCCAGCAGTTACGGCGGGACAGAAGCTTTCTTT	CASSYGGTEAFF
TRBV28	-	TRBD2	TRBJ2-5	TGTGCCAGCAGTGATCTAGCGGGGCAAGAGACCCAGTACTTC	CASSDLAGQETQYF
TRBV7-3	-	TRBD2	TRBJ2-5	TGTGCCAGCAGCTTGGGGCTAGCGGGGGCCCTCCAAGAGACCCAGTACTTC	CASSLGLAGALQETQYF
TRBV10-2	-	TRBD1	TRBJ2-2	TGCGCCACCATACAGGGGGCCGGGGAGCTGTTTTTT	CATIQGAGELFF
TRBV27	once	TRBD1	TRBJ2-7	TGTGCCAGCAGGACAGGGTCTGCCTACGAGCAGTACTTC	CASRTGSAYEQYF
TRBV6-5	-	TRBD1	TRBJ1-6	TGTGCCAGCAGTTTTCCGGGACAGGCACAATCACCCCTCCACTTT	CASSFPGQAQSPLHF
TRBV25-1	-	TRBD1	TRBJ2-2	TGTGCCAGCAGTGGACAGGGGGCAACCGGGGAGCTGTTTTTT	CASSGQGATGELFF
TRBV5-1	-	TRBD2	TRBJ2-3	TGCGCCAGCAGCTTTGCGGGGGAGGGCACAGATACGCAGTATTTT	CASSFAGEGTDTQYF
TRBV4-1	once	-	TRBJ1-1	TGCGCCAGCAGCCAAGGTCTAGGGAACACTGAAGCTTTCTTT	CASSQGLGNTEAFF